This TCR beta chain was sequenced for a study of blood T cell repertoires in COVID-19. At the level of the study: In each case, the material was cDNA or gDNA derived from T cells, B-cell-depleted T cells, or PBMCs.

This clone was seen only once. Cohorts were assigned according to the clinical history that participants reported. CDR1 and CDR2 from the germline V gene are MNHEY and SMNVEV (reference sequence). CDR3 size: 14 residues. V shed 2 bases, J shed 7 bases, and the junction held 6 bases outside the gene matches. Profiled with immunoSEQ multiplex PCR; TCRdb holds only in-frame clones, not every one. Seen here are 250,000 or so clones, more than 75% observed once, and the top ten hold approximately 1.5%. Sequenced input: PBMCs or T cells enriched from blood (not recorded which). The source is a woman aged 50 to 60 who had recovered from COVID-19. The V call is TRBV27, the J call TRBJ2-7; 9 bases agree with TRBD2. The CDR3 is CASSLLAGPGEQYF. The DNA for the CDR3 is TGTGCCAGCAGTTTACTAGCGGGACCGGGGGAGCAGTACTTC.